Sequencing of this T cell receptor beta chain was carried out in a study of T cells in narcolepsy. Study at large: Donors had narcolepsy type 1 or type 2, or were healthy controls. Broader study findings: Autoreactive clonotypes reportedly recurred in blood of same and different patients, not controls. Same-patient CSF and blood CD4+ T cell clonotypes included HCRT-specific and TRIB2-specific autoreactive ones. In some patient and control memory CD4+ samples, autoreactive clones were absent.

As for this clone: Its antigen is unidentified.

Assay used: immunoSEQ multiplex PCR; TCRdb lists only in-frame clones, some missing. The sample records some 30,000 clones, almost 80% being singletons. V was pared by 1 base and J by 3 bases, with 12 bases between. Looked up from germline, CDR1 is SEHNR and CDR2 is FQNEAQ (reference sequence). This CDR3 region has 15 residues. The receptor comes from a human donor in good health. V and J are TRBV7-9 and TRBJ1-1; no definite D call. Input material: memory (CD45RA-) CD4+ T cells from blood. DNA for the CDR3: TGTGCCAGCAGCTTAGGCCCCCGGGCTGACACTGAAGCTTTCTTT. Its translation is CASSLGPRADTEAFF.